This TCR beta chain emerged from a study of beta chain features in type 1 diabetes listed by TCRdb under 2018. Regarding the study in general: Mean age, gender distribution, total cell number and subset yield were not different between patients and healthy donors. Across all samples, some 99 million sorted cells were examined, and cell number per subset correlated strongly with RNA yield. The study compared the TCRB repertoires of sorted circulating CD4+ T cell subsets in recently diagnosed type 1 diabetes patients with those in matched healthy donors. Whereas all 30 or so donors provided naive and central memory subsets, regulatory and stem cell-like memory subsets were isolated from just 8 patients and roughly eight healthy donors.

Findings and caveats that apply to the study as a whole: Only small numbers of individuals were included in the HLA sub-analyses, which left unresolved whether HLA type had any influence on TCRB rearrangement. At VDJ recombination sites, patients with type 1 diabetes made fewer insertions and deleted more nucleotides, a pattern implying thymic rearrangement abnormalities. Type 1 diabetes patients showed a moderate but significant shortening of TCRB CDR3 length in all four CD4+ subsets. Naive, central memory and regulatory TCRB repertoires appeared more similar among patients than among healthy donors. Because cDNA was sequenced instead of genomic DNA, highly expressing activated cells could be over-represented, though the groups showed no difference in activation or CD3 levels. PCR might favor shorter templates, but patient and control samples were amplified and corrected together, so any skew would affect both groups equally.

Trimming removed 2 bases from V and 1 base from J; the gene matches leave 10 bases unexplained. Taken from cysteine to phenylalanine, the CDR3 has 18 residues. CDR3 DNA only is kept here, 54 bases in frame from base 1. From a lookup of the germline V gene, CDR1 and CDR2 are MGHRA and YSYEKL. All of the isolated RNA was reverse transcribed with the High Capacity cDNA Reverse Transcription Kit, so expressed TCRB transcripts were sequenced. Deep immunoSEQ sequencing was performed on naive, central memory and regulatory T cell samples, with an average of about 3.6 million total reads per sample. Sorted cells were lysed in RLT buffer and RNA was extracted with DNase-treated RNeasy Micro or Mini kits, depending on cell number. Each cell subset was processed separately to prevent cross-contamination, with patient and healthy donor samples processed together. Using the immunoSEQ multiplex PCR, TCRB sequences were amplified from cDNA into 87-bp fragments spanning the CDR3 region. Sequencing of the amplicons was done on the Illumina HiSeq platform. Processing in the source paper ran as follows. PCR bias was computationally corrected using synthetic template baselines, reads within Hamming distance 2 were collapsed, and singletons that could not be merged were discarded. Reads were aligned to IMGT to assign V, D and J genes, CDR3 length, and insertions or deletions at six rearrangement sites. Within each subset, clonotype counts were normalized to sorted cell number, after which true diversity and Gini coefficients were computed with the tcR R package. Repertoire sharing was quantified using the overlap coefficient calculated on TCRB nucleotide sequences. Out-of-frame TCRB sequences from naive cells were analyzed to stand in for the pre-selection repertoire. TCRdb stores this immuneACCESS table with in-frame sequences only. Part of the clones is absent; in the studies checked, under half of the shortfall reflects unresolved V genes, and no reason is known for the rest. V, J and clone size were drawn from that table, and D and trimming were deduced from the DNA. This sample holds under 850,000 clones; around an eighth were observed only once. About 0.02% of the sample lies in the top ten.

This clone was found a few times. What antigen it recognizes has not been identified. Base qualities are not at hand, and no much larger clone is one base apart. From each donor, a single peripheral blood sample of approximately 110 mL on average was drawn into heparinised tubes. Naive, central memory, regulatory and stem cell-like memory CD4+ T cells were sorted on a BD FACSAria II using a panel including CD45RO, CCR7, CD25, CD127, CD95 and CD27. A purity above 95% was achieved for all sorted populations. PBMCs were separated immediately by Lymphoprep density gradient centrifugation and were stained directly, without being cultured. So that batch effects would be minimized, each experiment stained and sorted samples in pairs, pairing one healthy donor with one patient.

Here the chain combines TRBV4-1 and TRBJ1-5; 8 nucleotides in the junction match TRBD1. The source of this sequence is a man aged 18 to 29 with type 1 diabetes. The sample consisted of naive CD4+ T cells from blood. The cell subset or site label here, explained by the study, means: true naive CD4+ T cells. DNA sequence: TGCGCCAGCAGCCAATTGTTCAGGGGGCTGAGGAGCAATCAGCCCCAGCATTTT. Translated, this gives CASSQLFRGLRSNQPQHF.